A single sample gave rise to the 28 T cell receptor beta chains below, sequenced in a study of cytomegalovirus exposure and HLA in healthy donors. The PCR made use of 60 Vbeta and 13 Jbeta primers. TCRdb's copy holds only in-frame clones and misses some; the assay was immunoSEQ multiplex PCR. The sample holds roughly 100,000 clones, roughly 80% seen once. The sample consisted of PBMCs. These receptors were taken from a female donor in good health and CMV-seronegative.

The chain joins TRBV19 to TRBJ1-5, with TRBD1 matching 9 bases. V lost 6 bases to trimming and J lost 0 bases; unmatched junction nucleotides: 12. Per the germline V gene, CDR1 is LNHDA and CDR2 is SQIVND (reference sequence). The CDR3 has 18 residues. This chain's CDR3 is CASSSRDRASSSNQPQHF. CDR3 nucleotides: TGTGCCAGTAGCAGCCGGGACAGGGCCTCTTCTAGCAATCAGCCCCAGCATTTT.

The V call is TRBV27, the J call TRBJ2-2; 7 nucleotides align to TRBD1. V shed 6 bases and J 0 bases; nucleotides not matched to a gene: 4. CDR3 length equals 15 residues. Germline V gene lookup returns CDR1 MNHEY and CDR2 SMNVEV (reference sequence). The CDR3 DNA sequence: TGTGCCAGCAGCCCCGGGACAGCGAACACCGGGGAGCTGTTTTTT. Its protein is CASSPGTANTGELFF.

The rearrangement uses TRBV2 and TRBJ1-2; D is unresolved. V was pared by 2 bases and J by 1 base, with 8 bases between. The germline V gene has CDR1 SNHLY and CDR2 FYNNEI. The CDR3 has 14 amino acids. The CDR3 region is CASSEIPDNYGYTF. The CDR3 nucleotides are TGTGCCAGCAGTGAAATACCAGATAACTATGGCTACACCTTC.

The V call is TRBV5-1, the J call TRBJ2-7; D perhaps matches TRBD2 (6 bases). This CDR3 spans 14 amino acids. Trimming removed 0 bases at V and 1 base at J, with 8 bases between. Germline V lookup: CDR1 SGHRS, CDR2 YFSETQ. CDR3 loop: CASSLVEGSYEQYF. The CDR3 nucleotides are TGCGCCAGCAGCTTGGTGGAGGGATCCTACGAGCAGTACTTC. The full variable domain, with the rest looked up from reference TRBV5-1 and TRBJ2-7, is KAGVTQTPRYLIKTRGQQVTLSCSPISGHRSVSWYQQTPGQGLQFLFEYFSETQRNKGNFPGRFSGRQFSNSRSEMNVSTLELGDSALYLCASSLVEGSYEQYFGPGTRLTVT.

The V and J genes are TRBV19 and TRBJ2-2; maybe TRBD1 (6 bases). CDR1 and CDR2 (germline): LNHDA, SQIVND (reference sequence). V was clipped by 0 bases and J by 9 bases, with 14 bases between them. The CDR3 contains 15 residues. The CDR3 nucleotides are TGTGCCAGTAGTATAGATCCAGGACAGCCGAGGGAGCTGTTTTTT. Protein product: CASSIDPGQPRELFF.

As to this clone: One junction end does not reproduce the germline sequence, and a read error may be involved. The V gene is TRBV7-9, the J gene TRBJ2-6; D unresolved. This CDR3 has 15 amino acids. From germline, CDR1 is SEHNR and CDR2 FQNEAQ (reference sequence). CDR3 nucleotide sequence: TGTTCCAGCAGACCTGTACCACACGGGGCCAACGTCCTGACTTTC. Translation gives CSSRPVPHGANVLTF. The full variable domain, with the rest looked up from reference TRBV7-9 and TRBJ2-6, is DTGVSQNPRHKITKRGQNVTFRCDPISEHNRLYWYRQTLGQGPEFLTYFQNEAQLEKSRLLSDRFSAERPKGSFSTLEIQRTEQGDSAMYLCSSRPVPHGANVLTFGAGSRLTVL.

Only a few counts were recorded for this clone. The chain combines TRBV4-3 with TRBJ2-1; 9 bases are shared with TRBD2. This CDR3 is built from 16 residues. CDR1 LGHNA and CDR2 YSLEER come from the germline V gene. Germline trimming cut 1 base from V and 4 bases from J; bases unmatched to any gene: 5. CDR3 nucleotides: TGCGCCAGCAGCCAAGCGGGTAGCGGGAGATACAATGAGCAGTTCTTC. Amino acid sequence: CASSQAGSGRYNEQFF.

The chain is built from TRBV23-1 and TRBJ2-5, with D unresolved. TRBV23-1 is an ORF for which the function is uncertain. Deletions cut 2 bases from V and 2 bases from J, with 15 bases between. The CDR3 runs 16 residues. The CDR3: CASSQRWRERQETQYF. The DNA for the CDR3 is TGCGCCAGCAGTCAAAGGTGGAGAGAAAGACAAGAGACCCAGTACTTC.

J is TRBJ2-7 and V is TRBV20-1; D is ambiguous. Trimming left V 4 bases short and J 4 bases short, with 8 bases between. Germline values: CDR1 DFQATT, CDR2 SNEGSKA (reference sequence). The length of the CDR3 is 11 residues. CDR3 sequence: CSANRRYEQYF. The CDR3 DNA sequence: TGCAGTGCTAACAGACGATACGAGCAGTACTTC.

The CDR3 region is CAIMAPGLAVNEQFF. The CDR3, as DNA: TGTGCCATCATGGCCCCGGGACTAGCGGTCAATGAGCAGTTCTTC. This chain uses TRBV10-3 with TRBJ2-1, with 11 bases fitting TRBD2. Germline CDR1 is ENHRY and CDR2 is SYGVKD. After removal of 7 bases from V and 6 bases from J, the junction contained 8 bases not matched to a gene. The CDR3 length is 15 residues.

This chain uses TRBV9 with TRBJ2-1, with 9 positions matching TRBD1. CDR3 length equals 16 residues. CDR1 is SGDLS, CDR2 YYNGEE, per germline. The ends lost 3 bases at V and 0 bases at J; junction bases unmatched: 4. The CDR3 region is CASSELGQGSYNEQFF. The CDR3 bases are TGTGCCAGCAGCGAACTGGGACAGGGCTCCTACAATGAGCAGTTCTTC.

The CDR3 DNA is TGCGCCAGCAGCTTGGCGCGCGGCCGGGGCACAGATACGCAGTATTTT. Amino acid sequence: CASSLARGRGTDTQYF. The chain carries TRBV5-1 and TRBJ2-3, with no clear D. The CDR3 covers 16 residues. The germline gives CDR1 SGHRS, CDR2 YFSETQ. V was trimmed by 0 bases and J by 1 base, leaving 12 bases between them. Variable domain in full (rest from reference TRBV5-1 and TRBJ2-3): KAGVTQTPRYLIKTRGQQVTLSCSPISGHRSVSWYQQTPGQGLQFLFEYFSETQRNKGNFPGRFSGRQFSNSRSEMNVSTLELGDSALYLCASSLARGRGTDTQYFGPGTRLTVL.

The chain employs TRBV19 and TRBJ1-1; no reliable D call. Trimming removed 3 bases from V and 4 bases from J, with 12 bases in between. This CDR3 is built from 14 residues. From germline, CDR1 is LNHDA and CDR2 SQIVND (reference sequence). The CDR3 DNA is TGTGCCAGTAGTATCGTATTCGAGGGCACTGAAGCTTTCTTT. Protein product: CASSIVFEGTEAFF.

The DNA of the CDR3 is TGTGCTAGTGGTTTGATTCAGGGGTGGAATGAAAAACTGTTTTTT. Translating it yields CASGLIQGWNEKLFF. J is TRBJ1-4 and V is TRBV12-5, with a weak D call TRBD1 (6 bases). The ends were cut back, 2 bases at V and 5 bases at J, with 12 bases in the middle. Germline V lookup: CDR1 LGHNT, CDR2 FRNRAP. The CDR3 is 15 residues long.

This clone appeared once. This chain joins TRBV5-6 and TRBJ1-4; D not certain. The V gene's germline CDR1 is SGHDT and CDR2 YYEEEE. This CDR3 comprises 13 residues. V lost 0 bases to trimming and J lost 8 bases, with 8 bases between them. The CDR3 nucleotides read TGTGCCAGCAGCTTGGCCCCCAGAGAAAAACTGTTTTTT. This sequence encodes CASSLAPREKLFF.

This clone occurred once. V gene TRBV10-3 combines with J gene TRBJ2-5; maybe TRBD2 (6 bases). V shed 11 bases and J shed 4 bases, with 26 bases lying between them. CDR1 ENHRY and CDR2 SYGVKD come from the germline V gene. The CDR3 spans 16 residues. The CDR3 here is CAATGGGASVGETQYF. As DNA, the CDR3 is TGTGCCGCCACTGGGGGAGGCGCTTCAGTGGGAGAGACCCAGTACTTC.

The gene calls are TRBV5-4 and TRBJ1-4, with TRBD1 matching over 9 bases. CDR1 and CDR2 (germline): SGHNT, YYREEE (reference sequence). This CDR3 is 16 amino acids long. V shed 0 bases, J shed 6 bases, and the junction held 6 bases outside the gene matches. CDR3 nucleotide sequence: TGTGCCAGCAGCTTGGCCGGGACAGGGCCGTATGAAAAACTGTTTTTT. Translation: CASSLAGTGPYEKLFF.

CDR3 sequence: CASSSRDRGLTEAFF. CDR3 nucleotides: TGTGCCAGCAGCTCGAGAGACAGGGGGCTTACTGAAGCTTTCTTT. The chain links TRBV7-8 to TRBJ1-1; 10 nucleotides match TRBD1. After removal of 4 bases from V and 5 bases from J, the junction contained 7 bases not matched to a gene. Germline CDR1 and CDR2: SGHVS and FQNEAQ. CDR3 length: 15 amino acids.

This clone appeared a few times. The chain couples TRBV6-5 to TRBJ1-2; 10 nucleotides line up with TRBD1. CDR1 and CDR2 from the germline V gene are MNHEY and SVGAGI. The CDR3 spans 15 residues. The V segment lost 6 bases and the J segment 8 bases; nucleotides outside the gene matches: 12. Here the CDR3 reads CASSPSDRGTRGYTF. CDR3 DNA: TGTGCCAGCAGCCCATCGGACAGGGGGACGAGAGGCTACACCTTC.

The rearrangement joins TRBV7-3 to TRBJ2-2, with 7 bases that match TRBD1. The V segment lost 1 base and the J segment 1 base; nucleotides outside the gene matches: 3. Per germline, CDR1 SGHTA and CDR2 FQGTGA. This CDR3 is 16 amino acids long. The CDR3, as DNA: TGTGCCAGCAGCTTAATTGGGACAGAGAACACCGGGGAGCTGTTTTTT. Its protein product is CASSLIGTENTGELFF. Supplemented by reference TRBV7-3 and TRBJ2-2, the full variable domain reads GAGVSQTPSNKVTEKGKYVELRCDPISGHTALYWYRQSLGQGPEFLIYFQGTGAADDSGLPNDRFFAVRPEGSVSTLKIQRTERGDSAVYLCASSLIGTENTGELFFGEGSRLTVL.

This clone has a handful of counts. The chain employs TRBV6-1 and TRBJ2-7; 7 bases are shared with TRBD2. The CDR3 length is 15 residues. The V and J ends lost 6 bases and 7 bases, in that order; junction bases with no gene match: 15. Germline V gene sequence: CDR1 MNHNS, CDR2 SASEGT. The CDR3 loop reads CASSAHQGEGGEQYF. CDR3 bases: TGTGCCAGCAGCGCCCATCAAGGGGAGGGTGGGGAGCAGTACTTC.

The CDR3 DNA reads as TGTGCCAGCAGCTTAGAGGAGGATACGCAGTATTTT. It encodes CASSLEEDTQYF. V is TRBV11-3 and J is TRBJ2-3; D is unclear. The germline CDR1 and CDR2 sequences are SGHNT and YENEEA. Trimming stripped 0 bases from V and 6 bases from J, with 4 bases between. The CDR3 loop spans 12 amino acids. The whole variable domain, filled in from reference TRBV11-3 and TRBJ2-3, reads EAGVVQSPRYKIIEKKQPVAFWCNPISGHNTLYWYLQNLGQGPELLIRYENEEAVDDSQLPKDRFSAERLKGVDSTLKIQPAELGDSAVYLCASSLEEDTQYFGPGTRLTVL.

V gene TRBV27 combines with J gene TRBJ1-1; D possibly corresponds to TRBD1 (5 bases). V lost 7 bases and J lost 1, with 16 bases in between. Germline lookup yields CDR1 MNHEY and CDR2 SMNVEV (reference sequence). The CDR3 spans 15 residues. For the CDR3, the DNA is TGTGCCAGCACCCCCATAGGGGCCGGGAACACTGAAGCTTTCTTT. Translation gives CASTPIGAGNTEAFF.

The genes are TRBV28 and TRBJ1-5; possibly TRBD1 for D (5 bases). Trimming took 6 bases from V and 7 from J, leaving 16 bases between them. In germline, CDR1 is MDHEN, CDR2 SYDVKM. The CDR3 is 14 amino acids. This chain's CDR3 is CASSPGGGRQPQHF. Written as DNA, the CDR3 is TGTGCCAGCAGCCCCGGCGGGGGTCGACAGCCCCAGCATTTT.

This clone was seen more than once but under ten times. The chain uses TRBV7-9 and TRBJ1-1; 10 bases agree with TRBD1. CDR1 SEHNR and CDR2 FQNEAQ come from the germline V gene (reference sequence). V gave up 5 bases and J gave up 0 bases; unmatched junction bases: 6. This CDR3 has 16 amino acids. CDR3 amino acids: CASSPGTGVLNTEAFF. In DNA form, the CDR3 reads TGTGCCAGCAGCCCCGGGACAGGGGTCTTGAACACTGAAGCTTTCTTT.

The chain carries TRBV11-3 and TRBJ1-1; 8 positions agree with TRBD1. Trimming cost V 9 bases and J 9 bases; bases outside gene matches: 9. The CDR3 length is 12 residues. In germline, CDR1 is SGHNT, CDR2 YENEEA. CDR3 in amino acids: CARKTRTGKAFF. In DNA form, the CDR3 reads TGTGCCAGAAAAACTAGGACAGGGAAAGCTTTCTTT. Filled out from reference TRBV11-3 and TRBJ1-1, the complete variable domain reads EAGVVQSPRYKIIEKKQPVAFWCNPISGHNTLYWYLQNLGQGPELLIRYENEEAVDDSQLPKDRFSAERLKGVDSTLKIQPAELGDSAVYLCARKTRTGKAFFGQGTRLTVV.

The rearrangement links TRBV9 to TRBJ2-3, with 7 bases identical to TRBD2. The germline CDR1 and CDR2 sequences are SGDLS and YYNGEE. V was pared by 4 bases and J by 5 bases, with 10 bases of the junction left unmatched. This CDR3 has 15 amino acids. The CDR3 loop reads CASSHGRGVGDTQYF. CDR3 sequence (DNA): TGTGCCAGCAGCCATGGGAGGGGAGTGGGAGATACGCAGTATTTT.

The chain combines TRBV5-1 with TRBJ2-2; 9 nucleotides align to TRBD2. The CDR3 spans 15 residues. V shed 2 bases, J shed 3 bases, and the junction held 2 bases outside the gene matches. CDR1 and CDR2 (germline): SGHRS, YFSETQ. CDR3 region: CASSLLAGYTGELFF. DNA of the CDR3: TGCGCCAGCAGCTTACTAGCGGGCTACACCGGGGAGCTGTTTTTT.